This T cell receptor (beta chain) was sequenced for a study of shared clonotypes between healthy human individuals. Generated by immunoSEQ multiplex PCR, the TCRdb table keeps only in-frame clones and is missing some. The data hold about 490,000 clones, with 79% observed a single time. Germline V CDR1 and CDR2: MDHEN, SYDVKM. This CDR3 region has 14 residues. V lost 6 bases, J lost 6 bases, and 15 bases lay in between. The sequencing input was PBMCs. This clonotype was obtained from a woman in her 40s in good health. Some clones in this sample may be carry-over from other donors' samples. The J gene is TRBJ1-5, the V gene TRBV28, with unresolved D. The CDR3 DNA reads TGTGCCAGCAGCCGTCCGGGGTTACGTCAGCCCCAGCATTTT. Translated, it gives CASSRPGLRQPQHF.